These 24 T cell receptor beta chains share one sample of origin, sequenced in a study of blood T cells in healthy people across ages. Together with a sample-barcoded 5' primer, a J-beta primer mix was included in a second PCR lasting about 7 to 11 cycles. In TCRdb, the 5' RACE reads were re-called with MiXCR into one record per CDR3 protein. There are approximately 1,000,000 distinct CDR3 sequences in the sample; around two fifths occur only once, and around 12% lies in the top ten. Sequenced material: blood. The receptors here all came from a man younger than 35 in good health.

This clonotype was recorded a few times. This sequence joins TRBV6-6 and TRBJ2-1, with D hard to call. Trimming left V 2 bases short and J 4 bases short, with 6 bases between. The CDR3 sequence is 13 residues long. CDR1 and CDR2 (germline): MNHNY, SVGAGI (reference sequence). The CDR3 here is CASSYETYNEQFF. CDR3 DNA: TGTGCCAGCAGTTACGAAACGTACAATGAGCAGTTCTTC.

This rearrangement joins TRBV27 to TRBJ1-5; 9 bases map to TRBD1. The CDR3 sequence is 18 residues long. Germline CDR1 MNHEY, CDR2 SMNVEV (reference sequence). V gave up 5 bases and J gave up 0 bases; unmatched junction bases: 11. The CDR3 sequence is CASSPRDRALYSNQPQHF. Written as DNA, the CDR3 is TGTGCCAGCAGTCCCCGGGACAGGGCCCTTTATAGCAATCAGCCCCAGCATTTT.

V is TRBV5-4 and J is TRBJ1-2; D unresolved. Between the trimmed V and J ends, which lost 0 bases and 4 bases, there was a span of 16 bases. The germline gives CDR1 SGHNT, CDR2 YYREEE (reference sequence). The CDR3 has 16 amino acids. CDR3 in DNA: TGTGCCAGCAGCTTGGAGTCAGGACGTCAAATCTATGGCTACACCTTC. Its protein is CASSLESGRQIYGYTF. The entire variable domain, with the rest obtained from reference TRBV5-4 and TRBJ1-2, is as follows: ETGVTQSPTHLIKTRGQQVTLRCSSQSGHNTVSWYQQALGQGPQFIFQYYREEENGRGNFPPRFSGLQFPNYSSELNVNALELDDSALYLCASSLESGRQIYGYTFGSGTRLTVV.

The rearrangement joins TRBV6-5 to TRBJ1-4; 8 bases fit TRBD1. The CDR3 is made up of 12 amino acids. V trimming: 4 bases; J trimming: 11 bases; junction bases outside the gene matches: 3. Germline V lookup: CDR1 MNHEY, CDR2 SVGAGI. The CDR3: CASSSTGAKLFF. CDR3 in DNA: TGTGCCAGCAGTTCGACAGGGGCGAAACTGTTTTTT.

A few counts support this clonotype. The V call is TRBV25-1, the J call TRBJ2-1; the D is unclear. Germline V CDR1 and CDR2: MGHDK, SYGVNS. The CDR3 covers 15 residues. V was shortened by 2 bases and J by 8 bases, with 16 bases between the two germline ends. The CDR3 is CASSEGVSSIDEQFF. CDR3 sequence (DNA): TGTGCCAGCAGTGAAGGTGTAAGTAGCATCGATGAGCAGTTCTTC.

The chain recombines TRBV14 with TRBJ2-5; tentatively, D is TRBD1 (5 bases). With the DNA end fitting TRBJ2-1 better, the J assignment may be wrong. The CDR3 spans 14 residues. Germline lookup yields CDR1 SGHDN and CDR2 FVKESK. The CDR3 is CASSQGYGQETQFF. CDR3 sequence (DNA): TGTGCCAGCAGCCAAGGGTACGGACAAGAGACCCAGTTCTTC.

The chain combines TRBV28 with TRBJ2-1, with 8 bases identical to TRBD2. Germline values: CDR1 MDHEN, CDR2 SYDVKM. This CDR3 contains 15 residues. V lost 6 bases and J lost 0; bases outside the gene matches: 4. The CDR3 spells CASRPGGVSYNEQFF. CDR3 sequence (DNA): TGTGCCAGCAGACCGGGGGGGGTCTCCTACAATGAGCAGTTCTTC.

This clonotype was detected only a few times. The V call is TRBV6-1, the J call TRBJ2-3; D not resolved. V gave up 6 bases and J gave up 2 bases, with 6 bases separating them. This CDR3 comprises 12 residues. Germline CDR1 MNHNS, CDR2 SASEGT. The CDR3 spells CASRDPTDTQYF. The CDR3 DNA reads TGTGCCAGCAGGGACCCCACAGATACGCAGTATTTT.

Points on this clonotype: An end of the junction does not agree with germline; a read error may underlie this. This rearrangement joins TRBV7-7 to TRBJ2-5, with a weak D call TRBD2 (6 bases). The V gene's germline CDR1 is SSHAT and CDR2 FNYEAQ (reference sequence). The length of the CDR3 is 14 residues. The CDR3 spells CASSRTAGSGEQYF. The CDR3 nucleotides are TGTGCTAGCAGCAGAACAGCGGGTTCGGGGGAGCAGTACTTC.

This clonotype was detected ten times or more. The J gene is TRBJ1-2, the V gene TRBV2, with 7 bases that match TRBD1. J was trimmed by 6 bases and V by 6 bases; bases with no gene match: 10. Germline loops: CDR1 SNHLY, CDR2 FYNNEI. This CDR3 is 14 amino acids long. CDR3 DNA sequence: TGTGCCAGCAGAACTAATCAGGGGGATAATGGCTACACCTTC. Encoded protein: CASRTNQGDNGYTF.

The rearrangement uses TRBV6-4 and TRBJ2-3, with 9 bases that match TRBD1. Germline V lookup: CDR1 MRHNA, CDR2 SNTAGT. With V trimmed by 6 bases and J by 7 bases, 11 bases remained unmatched. There are 15 residues in the CDR3. CDR3 residues: CASRESGTGPNTQYF. The CDR3 DNA reads TGTGCCAGCAGAGAATCCGGGACAGGGCCAAATACGCAGTATTTT.

This sequence joins TRBV5-6 and TRBJ2-1; D is ambiguous. V dropped 2 bases and J dropped 6 bases, with 9 bases sitting between them. The germline gives CDR1 SGHDT, CDR2 YYEEEE. The length of the CDR3 is 13 residues. Here the CDR3 reads CASSFVERNEQFF. The DNA of the CDR3 is TGTGCCAGCAGCTTCGTCGAGCGCAATGAGCAGTTCTTC.

Comments on this clonotype: Possible read error: a much larger clone is one base away. Written as DNA, the CDR3 is TGTGCCAGCAGCTTCGTTAGCGGGGGCCACCAAGAGACCCAGTTCTTC. Translation gives CASSFVSGGHQETQFF. The chain couples TRBV7-2 to TRBJ2-5, with 9 bases fitting TRBD2. The end of the DNA is better explained by TRBJ2-1, so the J call may be wrong. CDR1 and CDR2 from the germline V gene are SGHTA and FQGNSA. The CDR3 spans 16 residues.

This rearrangement joins TRBV6-2 or TRBV6-3 to TRBJ2-6, with D possibly TRBD1 on 6 matching bases. Trimming removed 4 bases from V and 0 bases from J, with 10 bases in between. CDR3 size: 16 residues. Germline assignment: CDR1 MNHEY and CDR2 SVGEGT. For the CDR3, the DNA is TGTGCCAGCAGTTCCGACAGGCGCTCTGGGGCCAACGTCCTGACTTTC. This translates into CASSSDRRSGANVLTF.

This clonotype was observed a handful of times. The chain combines TRBV4-3 with TRBJ2-1, with D possibly TRBD1 on 6 matching bases. Trimming took off 3 bases at V and 5 bases at J, with 14 bases between the two ends. Per germline, CDR1 LGHNA and CDR2 YSLEER. The CDR3 spans 15 residues. CDR3 nucleotides: TGCGCCAGCAGCCACTCCGCAGGGGTACACAATGAGCAGTTCTTC. This encodes CASSHSAGVHNEQFF.

This clonotype was recorded a few times. The chain is built from TRBV6-1 and TRBJ2-1; 8 bases are a match to TRBD2. This CDR3 contains 15 residues. Germline V gene sequence: CDR1 MNHNS, CDR2 SASEGT. Losses at the gene ends were 8 bases for V and 6 bases for J; bases not matched to a gene: 12. This CDR3 reads CASLPGLVFGNEQFF. CDR3 DNA: TGTGCCAGCCTCCCGGGACTAGTTTTTGGCAATGAGCAGTTCTTC.

This clonotype appeared a few times. The germline gene is not matched at one end of the junction; a read error may be the cause. J is TRBJ2-6 and V is TRBV28; D is unresolved. Germline CDR1 reads MDHEN; CDR2 reads SYDVKM. The CDR3 covers 17 residues. CDR3 nucleotide sequence: TGTGCCAGTAGTTCCCGAGACACCCTATCTGGGGCCAACGTCCTGACTTTC. The encoded protein is CASSSRDTLSGANVLTF.

The chain carries TRBV14 and TRBJ2-3; 9 bases fit TRBD1. This CDR3 is 15 amino acids long. After removal of 6 bases from V and 3 bases from J, the junction contained 7 bases not matched to a gene. Germline V gene sequence: CDR1 SGHDN, CDR2 FVKESK. CDR3 bases: TGTGCCAGCAGACAGGGACAGGGCCGGACAGATACGCAGTATTTT. Its protein product is CASRQGQGRTDTQYF.

This clonotype was detected once. V is TRBV12-3 or TRBV12-4 and J is TRBJ1-5; no definite D call. V gave up 6 bases and J gave up 2 bases, with 14 bases separating them. The CDR3 spans 15 residues. In nucleotides, the CDR3 is TGTGCCAGCAGGGGTGCGAGTGGAGGCAATCAGCCCCAGCATTTT. Amino acid sequence: CASRGASGGNQPQHF.

Remarks on this clonotype: Sequence at one end of the junction differs from germline and may be a read error. The chain combines TRBV12-3 or TRBV12-4 with TRBJ2-5, with D unclear. The CDR3 consists of 14 residues. In DNA form, the CDR3 reads TGTGCCAACAGTTTTACCCCGACCCCAGAGACCCAGTACTTC. Amino acid sequence: CANSFTPTPETQYF.

V is TRBV4-2 and J is TRBJ1-2; D call uncertain. Trimming pared 0 bases from V and 0 bases from J, leaving 8 bases between. Germline values: CDR1 LGHNA, CDR2 YNFKEQ. The CDR3 sequence is 15 residues long. The DNA for the CDR3 is TGTGCCAGCAGCCAAGAACGCCTAGCTAACTATGGCTACACCTTC. This translates into CASSQERLANYGYTF.

The chain recombines TRBV7-9 with TRBJ1-1, with a tentative D call TRBD1 (6 bases). CDR1 and CDR2 (germline): SEHNR, FQNEAQ (reference sequence). This CDR3 is built from 15 residues. Deletions cut 4 bases from V and 1 base from J, with 13 bases between. The CDR3 DNA sequence: TGTGCCAGCAGCTCCTCGGCAGGGGAGAACACTGAAGCTTTCTTT. Translating it yields CASSSSAGENTEAFF.

This sequence joins TRBV12-3 or TRBV12-4 and TRBJ2-2; 8 bases fit TRBD1. Trimming cost V 6 bases and J 5 bases; bases outside gene matches: 8. This CDR3 has 15 amino acids. Here the CDR3 reads CASSGTGSETGELFF. The DNA for the CDR3 is TGTGCCAGCAGCGGGACAGGCAGTGAGACCGGGGAGCTGTTTTTT.

This clonotype was detected ten times or more. The chain has TRBV29-1 and TRBJ1-2, with a tentative D call TRBD1 (5 bases). V was cut by 2 bases and J by 5 bases, with 9 bases left in between. Germline CDR1 and CDR2: SQVTM and ANQGSEA. There are 12 residues in the CDR3. CDR3 in amino acids: CSVESREYGYTF. DNA for the CDR3: TGCAGCGTTGAAAGCAGGGAATATGGCTACACCTTC.